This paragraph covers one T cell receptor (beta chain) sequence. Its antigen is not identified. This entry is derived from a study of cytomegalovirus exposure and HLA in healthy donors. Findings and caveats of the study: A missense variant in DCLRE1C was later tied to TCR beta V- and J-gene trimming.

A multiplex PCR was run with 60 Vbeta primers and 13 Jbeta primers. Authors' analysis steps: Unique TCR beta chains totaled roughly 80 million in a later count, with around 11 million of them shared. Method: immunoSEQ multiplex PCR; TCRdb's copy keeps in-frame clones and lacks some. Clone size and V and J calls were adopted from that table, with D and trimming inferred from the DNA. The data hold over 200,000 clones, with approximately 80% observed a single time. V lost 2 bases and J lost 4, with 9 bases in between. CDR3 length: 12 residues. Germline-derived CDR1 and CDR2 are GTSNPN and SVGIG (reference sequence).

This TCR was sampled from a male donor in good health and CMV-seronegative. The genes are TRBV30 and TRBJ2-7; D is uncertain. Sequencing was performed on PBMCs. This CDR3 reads CAWSLGAYEQYF. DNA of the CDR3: TGTGCCTGGAGTTTGGGCGCGTACGAGCAGTACTTC.